This TCR beta chain stems from a study of CD8 T cells in Susac syndrome. The T cells that were sequenced for TCR beta were CD8+ and CD4+ cells from blood. Treatment-naive patients with stable or active relapsing-remitting disease were the multiple sclerosis controls. A quantity of roughly 0.5 to 1 ug RNA underwent reverse transcription using random hexamers. By means of immunoSEQ multiplex PCR, TCR beta CDR3 spanning 54 Vbeta and 13 Jbeta underwent amplification. TCRdb recomputed calls from the immunoSEQ multiplex PCR reads with MiXCR, one row per CDR3 protein. The repertoire includes approximately 180,000 distinct CDR3 sequences, around 95% of them detected once, and approximately 0.088% sits in the top ten. CDR3 length equals 13 residues. Germline CDR1 and CDR2: GTSNPN and SVGIG (reference sequence). Trimming shortened V by 1 base and J by 0 bases, and 6 bases separated the two germline ends.

Sequenced input: CD4+ T cells from PBMCs. The chain employs TRBV30 and TRBJ1-1; D is ambiguous. This TCR came from a human donor with multiple sclerosis. The CDR3 is CAWSDRLNTEAFF. DNA of the CDR3: TGTGCCTGGAGTGACCGCCTGAACACTGAAGCTTTCTTT.